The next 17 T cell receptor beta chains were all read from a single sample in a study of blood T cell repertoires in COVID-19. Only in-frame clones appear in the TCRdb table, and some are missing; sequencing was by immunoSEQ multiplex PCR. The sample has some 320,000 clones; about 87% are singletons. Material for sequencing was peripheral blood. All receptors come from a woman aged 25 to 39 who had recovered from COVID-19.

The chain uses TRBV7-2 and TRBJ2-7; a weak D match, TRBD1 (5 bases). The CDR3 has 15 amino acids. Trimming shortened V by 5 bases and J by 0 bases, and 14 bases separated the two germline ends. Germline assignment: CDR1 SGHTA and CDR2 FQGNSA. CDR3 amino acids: CASSPGRQNSYEQYF. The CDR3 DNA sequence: TGTGCCAGCAGCCCCGGGCGACAGAACTCCTACGAGCAGTACTTC.

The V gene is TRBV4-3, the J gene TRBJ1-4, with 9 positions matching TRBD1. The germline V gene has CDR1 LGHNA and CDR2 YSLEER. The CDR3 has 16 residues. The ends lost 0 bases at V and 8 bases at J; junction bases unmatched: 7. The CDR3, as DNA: TGCGCCAGCAGCCAAGAGGCAGGACAGGGGAGGGAAAAACTGTTTTTT. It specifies CASSQEAGQGREKLFF.

In DNA form, the CDR3 reads TGTGCCAGCAGCTTTGCCTCTAACTCCTACGAGCAGTACTTC. It translates to CASSFASNSYEQYF. V and J are TRBV7-2 and TRBJ2-7, with no clear D. The CDR3 is made up of 14 amino acids. Trimming cost V 3 bases and J 0 bases, with 9 bases left between them. Germline V gene lookup returns CDR1 SGHTA and CDR2 FQGNSA.

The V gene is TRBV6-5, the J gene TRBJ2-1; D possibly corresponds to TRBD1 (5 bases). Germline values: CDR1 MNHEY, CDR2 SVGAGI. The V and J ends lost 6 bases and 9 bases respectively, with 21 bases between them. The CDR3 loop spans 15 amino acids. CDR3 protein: CASSSSRILRGEQFF. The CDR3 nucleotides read TGTGCCAGCAGCTCCTCGAGGATCCTTAGGGGTGAGCAGTTCTTC.

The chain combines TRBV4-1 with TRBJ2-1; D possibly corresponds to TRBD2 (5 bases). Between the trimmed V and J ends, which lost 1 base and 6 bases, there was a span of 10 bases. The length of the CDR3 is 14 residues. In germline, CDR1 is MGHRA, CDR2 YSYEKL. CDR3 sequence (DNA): TGCGCCAGCAGCCAAGGGCAGAGGGTCAATGAGCAGTTCTTC. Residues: CASSQGQRVNEQFF.

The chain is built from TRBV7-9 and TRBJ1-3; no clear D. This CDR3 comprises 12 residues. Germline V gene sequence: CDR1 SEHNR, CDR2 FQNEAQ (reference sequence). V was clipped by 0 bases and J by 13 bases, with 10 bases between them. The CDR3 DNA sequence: TGTGCCAGCAGCTTAGCGAGCTGGGAGATATATTTT. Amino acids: CASSLASWEIYF. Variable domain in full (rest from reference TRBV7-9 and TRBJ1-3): DTGVSQNPRHKITKRGQNVTFRCDPISEHNRLYWYRQTLGQGPEFLTYFQNEAQLEKSRLLSDRFSAERPKGSFSTLEIQRTEQGDSAMYLCASSLASWEIYFGEGSWLTVV.

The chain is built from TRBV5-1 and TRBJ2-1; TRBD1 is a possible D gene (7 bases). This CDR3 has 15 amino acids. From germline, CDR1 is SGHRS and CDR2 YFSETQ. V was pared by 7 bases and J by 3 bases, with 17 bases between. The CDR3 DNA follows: TGCGCCAGCTCCTTGGCGGGACAGCTCTACAATGAGCAGTTCTTC. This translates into CASSLAGQLYNEQFF.

The DNA for the CDR3 is TGTGCCTGGAGTCGACCCAGGGTAGCAACTAATGAAAAACTGTTTTTT. As protein: CAWSRPRVATNEKLFF. The gene calls are TRBV30 and TRBJ1-4, with D possibly TRBD1 on 5 matching bases. The CDR3 extends over 16 amino acids. Germline CDR1 is GTSNPN and CDR2 is SVGIG (reference sequence). The ends were cut back, 2 bases at V and 0 bases at J, with 13 bases in the middle.

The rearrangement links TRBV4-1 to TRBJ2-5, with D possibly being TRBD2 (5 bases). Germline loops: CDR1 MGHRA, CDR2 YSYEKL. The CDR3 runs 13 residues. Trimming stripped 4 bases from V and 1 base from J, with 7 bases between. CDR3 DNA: TGCGCCAGCAGCCGACTACCCCAAGAGACCCAGTACTTC. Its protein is CASSRLPQETQYF.

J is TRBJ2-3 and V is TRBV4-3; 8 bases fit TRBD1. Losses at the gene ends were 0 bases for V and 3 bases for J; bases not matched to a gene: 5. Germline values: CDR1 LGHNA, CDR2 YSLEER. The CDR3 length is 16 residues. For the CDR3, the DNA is TGCGCCAGCAGCCAAGATCTTGGACAGGGAACAGATACGCAGTATTTT. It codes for CASSQDLGQGTDTQYF.

The CDR3 nucleotides are TGTGCCAGCCCCCGAGGACAGGGGGAGATTAATGAAAAACTGTTTTTT. Residues: CASPRGQGEINEKLFF. The chain uses TRBV28 and TRBJ1-4; TRBD1 agrees at 10 bases. Germline V gene lookup returns CDR1 MDHEN and CDR2 SYDVKM. J was trimmed by 4 bases and V by 8 bases; bases with no gene match: 10. The CDR3 runs to 16 residues.

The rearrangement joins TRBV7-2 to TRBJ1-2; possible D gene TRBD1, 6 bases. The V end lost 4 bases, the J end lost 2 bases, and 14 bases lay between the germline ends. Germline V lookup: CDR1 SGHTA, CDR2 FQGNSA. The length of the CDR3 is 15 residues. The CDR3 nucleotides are TGTGCCAGCAGCTACGGACAGTTGGGCAACTATGGCTACACCTTC. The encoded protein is CASSYGQLGNYGYTF.

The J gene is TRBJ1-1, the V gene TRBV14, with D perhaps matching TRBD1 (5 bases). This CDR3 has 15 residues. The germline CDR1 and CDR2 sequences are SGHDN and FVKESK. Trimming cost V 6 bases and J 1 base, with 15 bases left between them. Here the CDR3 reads CASSGVKGENTEAFF. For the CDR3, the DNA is TGTGCCAGCAGTGGGGTTAAAGGGGAGAACACTGAAGCTTTCTTT.

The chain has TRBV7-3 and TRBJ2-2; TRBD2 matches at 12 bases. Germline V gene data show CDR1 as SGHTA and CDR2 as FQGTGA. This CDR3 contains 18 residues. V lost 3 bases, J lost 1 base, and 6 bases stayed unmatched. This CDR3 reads CASSFGWGLAGNTGELFF. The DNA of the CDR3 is TGTGCCAGCAGCTTTGGGTGGGGACTAGCGGGGAACACCGGGGAGCTGTTTTTT. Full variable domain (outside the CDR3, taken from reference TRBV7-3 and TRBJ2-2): GAGVSQTPSNKVTEKGKYVELRCDPISGHTALYWYRQSLGQGPEFLIYFQGTGAADDSGLPNDRFFAVRPEGSVSTLKIQRTERGDSAVYLCASSFGWGLAGNTGELFFGEGSRLTVL.

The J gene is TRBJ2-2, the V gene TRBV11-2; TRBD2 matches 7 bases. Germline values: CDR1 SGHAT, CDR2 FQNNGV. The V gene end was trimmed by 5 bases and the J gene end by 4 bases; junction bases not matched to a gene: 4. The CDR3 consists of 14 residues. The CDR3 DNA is TGTGCCAGCAGCCTCGGGACTACCACCGGGGAGCTGTTTTTT. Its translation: CASSLGTTTGELFF.

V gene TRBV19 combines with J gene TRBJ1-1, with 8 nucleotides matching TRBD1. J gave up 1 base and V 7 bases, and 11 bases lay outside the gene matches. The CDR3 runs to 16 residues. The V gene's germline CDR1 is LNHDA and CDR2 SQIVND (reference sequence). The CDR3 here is CASIGQGASQNTEAFF. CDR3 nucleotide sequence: TGTGCCAGTATCGGCCAGGGGGCGAGTCAGAACACTGAAGCTTTCTTT.

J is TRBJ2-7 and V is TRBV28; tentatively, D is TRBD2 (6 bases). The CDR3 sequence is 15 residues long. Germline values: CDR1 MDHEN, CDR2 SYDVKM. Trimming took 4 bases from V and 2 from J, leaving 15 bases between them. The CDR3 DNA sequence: TGTGCCAGCAGTTCCGCAGGCCGGGGGACCTACGAGCAGTACTTC. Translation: CASSSAGRGTYEQYF.